This entry lists 20 T cell receptor beta chains sequenced from one sample in a study of vaccination effects on CD4 cells after COVID-19. Antigens of these TCRs are unknown. Culturing for 10 days preceded CD4+ T cell isolation. Profiled with immunoSEQ multiplex PCR; TCRdb holds only in-frame clones, not every one. The data show around 37,000 clones, 65% to 80% seen once. The sample consisted of CD4+ T cells from PBMCs cultured without peptide, taken before COVID-19 vaccination. The receptor source for this set is a human donor who received a COVID-19 vaccine.

The chain links TRBV15 to TRBJ2-1; 9 nucleotides match TRBD2. Germline V gene lookup returns CDR1 LNHNV and CDR2 YYDKDF (reference sequence). The CDR3 has 15 residues. Germline trimming cut 2 bases from V and 2 bases from J; bases unmatched to any gene: 1. Here the CDR3 DNA reads TGTGCCACCAGCAGACTAGCGGGACCCTACAATGAGCAGTTCTTC. It codes for CATSRLAGPYNEQFF.

J is TRBJ1-2 and V is TRBV19; D not certain. Per germline, CDR1 LNHDA and CDR2 SQIVND (reference sequence). V shed 2 bases and J shed 5 bases, with 18 bases lying between them. This CDR3 contains 16 residues. The CDR3 reads CASSIRSDGGKYGYTF. The CDR3 DNA reads TGTGCCAGTAGTATAAGGAGTGATGGCGGGAAATATGGCTACACCTTC.

The chain recombines TRBV5-1 with TRBJ1-4, with TRBD1 as a possible D gene (6 bases). With 1 base removed from V and 3 bases from J, the gap between germline ends came to 13 bases. The germline gives CDR1 SGHRS, CDR2 YFSETQ. CDR3 length equals 16 residues. The CDR3 DNA reads as TGCGCCAGCAGCTTGTCCAGGGGCCCGCCTAATGAAAAACTGTTTTTT. Translated: CASSLSRGPPNEKLFF.

This rearrangement joins TRBV29-1 to TRBJ1-1, with D hard to call. Germline CDR1 is SQVTM and CDR2 is ANQGSEA. CDR3 size: 11 residues. Trimming stripped 7 bases from V and 0 bases from J, with 6 bases between. The CDR3 DNA follows: TGCAGCGATGGACTGAACACTGAAGCTTTCTTT. The encoded protein is CSDGLNTEAFF.

J is TRBJ1-6 and V is TRBV5-4; D not certain. The germline gives CDR1 SGHNT, CDR2 YYREEE (reference sequence). This CDR3 has 14 residues. V was trimmed by 0 bases and J by 5 bases, leaving 6 bases between them. This chain's CDR3 is CASSLVADNSPLHF. CDR3 nucleotides: TGTGCCAGCAGCTTGGTGGCGGATAATTCACCCCTCCACTTT.

The V call is TRBV7-2, the J call TRBJ1-4; 8 positions match TRBD1. Per germline, CDR1 SGHTA and CDR2 FQGNSA. CDR3 length: 14 residues. The ends lost 5 bases at V and 4 bases at J; junction bases unmatched: 3. The CDR3 spells CASSRDRNNEKLFF. CDR3 bases: TGTGCCAGCAGCCGGGACAGGAATAATGAAAAACTGTTTTTT.

The chain is built from TRBV3-1 (or the pseudogene TRBV3-2) and TRBJ2-2; D ambiguous. CDR3 length: 14 amino acids. Per germline, CDR1 LGHDT and CDR2 YNNKEL (reference sequence). The V and J ends lost 3 bases and 3 bases respectively, with 8 bases between them. The CDR3 nucleotides are TGTGCCAGCAGCCATCCCGCCGACACCGGGGAGCTGTTTTTT. Translation gives CASSHPADTGELFF.

The CDR3: CASSEFFRASGFYEQYF. DNA for the CDR3: TGTGCCAGCAGTGAATTTTTCAGGGCTAGCGGGTTCTACGAGCAGTACTTC. This chain joins TRBV6-1 and TRBJ2-7, with 8 bases matching TRBD2. The germline CDR1 and CDR2 sequences are MNHNS and SASEGT. Germline trimming cut 2 bases from V and 3 bases from J; bases unmatched to any gene: 12. The CDR3 spans 17 residues.

The chain employs TRBV6-1 and TRBJ1-6; TRBD1 matches at 8 bases. The CDR3 covers 17 residues. The V and J ends lost 4 bases and 1 base, in that order; junction bases with no gene match: 6. Germline V gene data show CDR1 as MNHNS and CDR2 as SASEGT. CDR3 residues: CASSGGQGRSYNSPLHF. Here the CDR3 DNA reads TGTGCCAGCAGTGGTGGACAGGGCAGGTCCTATAATTCACCCCTCCACTTT.

The chain employs TRBV27 and TRBJ2-1, with 8 bases aligning to TRBD2. Germline CDR1 reads MNHEY; CDR2 reads SMNVEV (reference sequence). CDR3 length: 15 residues. J lost 5 bases, V lost 5 bases, and 8 bases had no gene match. This CDR3 is CASSLAGTSDNEQFF. The CDR3 bases are TGTGCCAGCAGTCTGGCCGGGACTAGTGACAATGAGCAGTTCTTC.

The V gene is TRBV6-5, the J gene TRBJ2-2; 9 bases are a match to TRBD1. Germline V gene lookup returns CDR1 MNHEY and CDR2 SVGAGI. The trim removed 11 bases at V and 0 bases at J, leaving 4 bases unmatched. The CDR3 consists of 14 residues. CDR3 DNA sequence: TGTGCCGGACGGGACAGGGCGAACACCGGGGAGCTGTTTTTT. It codes for CAGRDRANTGELFF.

V usage is TRBV6-5 and J usage is TRBJ1-2, with 8 bases lining up with TRBD1. Germline assignment: CDR1 MNHEY and CDR2 SVGAGI. The ends lost 6 bases at V and 4 bases at J; junction bases unmatched: 7. The length of the CDR3 is 14 residues. As DNA, the CDR3 is TGTGCCAGCAGCGGACGACAGGGGTCCTATGGCTACACCTTC. Its translation is CASSGRQGSYGYTF.

Here the CDR3 reads CASSYGRGIQYNEQFF. Written as DNA, the CDR3 is TGCGCCAGCAGCTACGGACGGGGGATTCAGTACAATGAGCAGTTCTTC. The V gene is TRBV5-1, the J gene TRBJ2-1, with D maybe TRBD2 (6 bases). This CDR3 comprises 16 residues. In germline, CDR1 is SGHRS, CDR2 YFSETQ. Trimming pared 3 bases from V and 4 bases from J, leaving 17 bases between.

This chain uses TRBV18 with TRBJ2-7; possible D gene TRBD1, 7 bases. The germline V and J ends were trimmed by 5 bases and 4 bases, with 12 bases remaining between them. CDR3 size: 13 residues. The germline V gene has CDR1 KGHSH and CDR2 LQKENI. The CDR3 reads CASSAGQQYEQYF. The CDR3 coding sequence is TGTGCCAGCTCAGCGGGACAGCAGTACGAGCAGTACTTC.

The rearrangement links TRBV4-1 to TRBJ2-1; D call uncertain. From germline, CDR1 is MGHRA and CDR2 YSYEKL. The CDR3 sequence is 15 residues long. The ends were cut back, 3 bases at V and 0 bases at J, with 9 bases in the middle. In DNA, the CDR3 is TGCGCCAGCAGCCAGGCTCCCCGCTCCTACAATGAGCAGTTCTTC. This encodes CASSQAPRSYNEQFF.

This chain links TRBV4-1 with TRBJ2-3; TRBD1 aligns across 7 bases. This CDR3 spans 16 amino acids. Per germline, CDR1 MGHRA and CDR2 YSYEKL. The trim removed 2 bases at V and 4 bases at J, leaving 9 bases unmatched. The CDR3 sequence is CASSQPGQESPDTQYF. The CDR3 region has the DNA TGCGCCAGCAGCCAACCTGGACAGGAAAGCCCAGATACGCAGTATTTT.

This sequence joins TRBV5-6 and TRBJ1-6; D is ambiguous. CDR1 SGHDT and CDR2 YYEEEE come from the germline V gene. The ends were cut back, 4 bases at V and 1 base at J, with 12 bases in the middle. The CDR3 covers 16 residues. CDR3 coding DNA: TGTGCCAGCAGCCCCAGCGCCGGGTCCTATAATTCACCCCTCCACTTT. Translating gives CASSPSAGSYNSPLHF.

The chain links TRBV30 to TRBJ1-5; D uncertain. From germline, CDR1 is GTSNPN and CDR2 SVGIG (reference sequence). V lost 0 bases and J 6 bases, leaving 15 bases between the germline ends. This CDR3 region has 15 residues. The CDR3 loop is CAWSVRLGAGQPQHF. The CDR3 DNA follows: TGTGCCTGGAGTGTACGATTGGGTGCTGGTCAGCCCCAGCATTTT.

This clone has only a few counts. The rearrangement joins TRBV5-4 to TRBJ2-1, with 9 bases aligning to TRBD2. Per the germline V gene, CDR1 is SGHNT and CDR2 is YYREEE (reference sequence). The CDR3 is made up of 14 amino acids. V shed 0 bases and J 10 bases; nucleotides not matched to a gene: 5. CDR3 amino acids: CASSLDYAGGEQFF. For the CDR3, the DNA is TGTGCCAGCAGCTTGGACTATGCGGGAGGGGAGCAGTTCTTC. Variable domain in full (rest from reference TRBV5-4 and TRBJ2-1): ETGVTQSPTHLIKTRGQQVTLRCSSQSGHNTVSWYQQALGQGPQFIFQYYREEENGRGNFPPRFSGLQFPNYSSELNVNALELDDSALYLCASSLDYAGGEQFFGPGTRLTVL.

The gene calls are TRBV6-2 or TRBV6-3 and TRBJ1-5, with D unresolved. V was cut by 0 bases and J by 5 bases, with 8 bases left in between. Per germline, CDR1 MNHEY and CDR2 SVGEGT. The CDR3 loop spans 14 amino acids. CDR3 region: CASSYSGRDQPQHF. The CDR3 DNA reads TGTGCCAGCAGTTACTCGGGGAGGGATCAGCCCCAGCATTTT.